The clone carrying this T cell receptor beta chain turned up a few times. Its antigen is unidentified. V lost 0 bases to trimming and J lost 4 bases, with 12 bases between them. The CDR3 sequence is 16 residues long. The germline V gene encodes CDR1 LNHNV and CDR2 YYDKDF (reference sequence). This specimen belongs to a study of T cells in Graves' hyperthyroidism and ophthalmopathy. The study, taken as a whole, reports: A model using 13 V-J features told ophthalmopathy apart from stable hyperthyroidism.

Amplified regions were TCR beta CDR3 sequences from RNA transcripts. The TCR CDR3 was amplified in a first-round RT-PCR using the HTBI primer set. One entry per CDR3 protein, called by TCRdb with MiXCR from the multiplex PCR reads. The repertoire holds about 560,000 distinct CDR3 sequences, with 16% as singletons. Sequencing was carried out using blood. This clonotype originated in a young woman with Graves' hyperthyroidism. This chain connects TRBV15 to TRBJ2-2; possible D gene TRBD1, 5 bases. The CDR3 is CATSRDRQGLTGELFF. CDR3 coding DNA: TGTGCCACCAGCAGAGATAGGCAGGGTCTCACCGGGGAGCTGTTTTTT. Using reference TRBV15 and TRBJ2-2 for the parts outside the CDR3, the full variable domain is DAMVIQNPRYQVTQFGKPVTLSCSQTLNHNVMYWYQQKSSQAPKLLFHYYDKDFNNEADTPDNFQSRRPNTSFCFLDIRSPGLGDTAMYLCATSRDRQGLTGELFFGEGSRLTVL.